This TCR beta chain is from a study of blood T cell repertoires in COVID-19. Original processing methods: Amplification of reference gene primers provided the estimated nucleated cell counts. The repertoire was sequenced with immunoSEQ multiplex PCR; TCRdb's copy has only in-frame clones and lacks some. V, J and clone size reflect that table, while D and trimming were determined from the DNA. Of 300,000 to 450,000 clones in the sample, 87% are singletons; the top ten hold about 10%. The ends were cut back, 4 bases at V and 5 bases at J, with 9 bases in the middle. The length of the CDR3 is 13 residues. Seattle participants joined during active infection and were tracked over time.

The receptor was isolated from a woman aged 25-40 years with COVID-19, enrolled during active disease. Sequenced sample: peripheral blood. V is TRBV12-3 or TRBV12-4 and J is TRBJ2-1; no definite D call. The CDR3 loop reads CASSSEFHNEQFF. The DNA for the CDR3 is TGTGCCAGCAGTTCAGAATTCCACAATGAGCAGTTCTTC.